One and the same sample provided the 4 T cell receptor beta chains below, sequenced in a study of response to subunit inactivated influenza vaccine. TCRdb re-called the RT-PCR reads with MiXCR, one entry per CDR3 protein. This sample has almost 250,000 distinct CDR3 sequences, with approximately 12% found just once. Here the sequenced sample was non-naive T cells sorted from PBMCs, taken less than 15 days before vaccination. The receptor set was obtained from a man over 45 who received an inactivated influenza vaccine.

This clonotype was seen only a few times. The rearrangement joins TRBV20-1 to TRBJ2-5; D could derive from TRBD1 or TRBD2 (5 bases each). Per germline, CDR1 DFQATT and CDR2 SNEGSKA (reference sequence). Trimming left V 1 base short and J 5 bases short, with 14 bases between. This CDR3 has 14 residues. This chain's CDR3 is CSARVWGSLETQYF. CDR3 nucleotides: TGCAGTGCTAGAGTTTGGGGGAGTCTGGAGACCCAGTACTTC.

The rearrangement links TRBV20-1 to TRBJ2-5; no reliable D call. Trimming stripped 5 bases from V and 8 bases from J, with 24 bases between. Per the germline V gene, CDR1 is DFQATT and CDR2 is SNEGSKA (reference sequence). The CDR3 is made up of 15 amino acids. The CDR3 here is CSAEASADSHNTQYF. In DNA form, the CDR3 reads TGCAGTGCTGAGGCTTCGGCGGATTCACATAATACCCAGTACTTC.

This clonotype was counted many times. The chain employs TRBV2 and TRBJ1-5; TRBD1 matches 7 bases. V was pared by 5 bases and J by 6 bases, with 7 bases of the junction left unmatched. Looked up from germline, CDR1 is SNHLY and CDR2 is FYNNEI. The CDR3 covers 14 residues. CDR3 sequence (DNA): TGTGCCAGCAGTCGGGTGACAGGGCGTCAGCCCCAGCATTTT. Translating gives CASSRVTGRQPQHF.

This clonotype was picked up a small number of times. The CDR3 sequence: CAWSRPGTSGYNEQFF. Written as DNA, the CDR3 is TGTGCCTGGAGTCGACCCGGGACTAGCGGCTACAATGAGCAGTTCTTC. This rearrangement joins TRBV30 to TRBJ2-1; 11 nucleotides align to TRBD2. This CDR3 contains 16 residues. Trimming cost V 2 bases and J 3 bases; bases outside gene matches: 6. Per germline, CDR1 GTSNPN and CDR2 SVGIG (reference sequence).